One and the same sample provided the 26 T cell receptor beta chains below, sequenced in a study of vaccination and CD4 T cells after COVID-19. Oncomine TCR Beta short-read sequencing was applied to DNA from cultured CD4+ T cells. It was cultured CD4+ T cells from which genomic DNA was extracted. TCRdb reanalysed the PCR reads using MiXCR and keeps one entry per CDR3 protein. The profile shows about 8,800 distinct CDR3 sequences, 30% to 45% of them singletons. Treatment defined: roughly nine-day PBMC culture with coronavirus spike peptide pools or control peptides (ViraFEST assay). According to the study, CD4+ T cells from the unexposed donor were gathered ahead of the COVID-19 pandemic (2011-2018). These receptors have no identified antigens. The specimen sequenced was CD4+ T cells from blood, cultured in vitro. These TCRs come from a human donor in good health.

This clonotype was counted a single time. The chain links TRBV10-3 to TRBJ2-4; TRBD2 agrees at 7 bases. The length of the CDR3 is 15 residues. Trimming took 2 bases from V and 7 from J; bases not matched to a gene: 8. The V gene's germline CDR1 is ENHRY and CDR2 SYGVKD. CDR3 nucleotide sequence: TGTGCCATCAGTGAGACGGGGAATAGCGGGAACATTCAGTACTTC. This gives the protein CAISETGNSGNIQYF.

A single count supports this clonotype. The J gene is TRBJ2-1, the V gene TRBV20-1; TRBD1 is a possible D gene (6 bases). The CDR3 loop spans 16 amino acids. The ends were cut back, 3 bases at V and 5 bases at J, with 20 bases in the middle. Germline CDR1 DFQATT, CDR2 SNEGSKA (reference sequence). CDR3 sequence: CSASSFQRDTHNEQFF. The CDR3 DNA follows: TGCAGTGCTAGTAGTTTTCAACGGGACACCCACAATGAGCAGTTCTTC.

This clonotype has a handful of counts. The chain carries TRBV6-1 and TRBJ2-1; 10 bases are shared with TRBD2. The V segment lost 1 base and the J segment 6 bases; nucleotides outside the gene matches: 9. CDR1 is MNHNS and CDR2 is SASEGT in the germline V gene. This CDR3 contains 17 residues. The DNA of the CDR3 is TGTGCCAGCAGTGAAGGTGCTAGCGGGAGATCGATCAATGAGCAGTTCTTC. Its translation: CASSEGASGRSINEQFF.

In its sample, this clonotype was seen a few times. The CDR3 coding sequence is TGCAGTGCTAGAGTGGGGGGCGGCACAGGGGGCCGCGAGACCCAGTACTTC. Amino acids: CSARVGGGTGGRETQYF. The V and J genes are TRBV20-1 and TRBJ2-5; 9 bases map to TRBD1. This CDR3 has 17 amino acids. Trimming at V came to 1 base and at J to 5 bases, leaving 14 bases not matched to a gene. Germline lookup yields CDR1 DFQATT and CDR2 SNEGSKA (reference sequence).

This clonotype was seen just once. CDR3 in DNA: TGTGCCAGCAGTCCCCTGGGTGGGGGCCCGGATACGCAGTATTTT. It encodes CASSPLGGGPDTQYF. The V call is TRBV28, the J call TRBJ2-3, with D possibly being TRBD1 (6 bases). Germline V gene data show CDR1 as MDHEN and CDR2 as SYDVKM. The CDR3 is made up of 15 amino acids. Trimming stripped 5 bases from V and 6 bases from J, with 18 bases between.

The rearrangement links TRBV7-3 to TRBJ2-7, with D possibly TRBD2 on 6 matching bases. Germline V gene data show CDR1 as SGHTA and CDR2 as FQGTGA. The CDR3 has 13 residues. V dropped 4 bases and J dropped 6 bases, with 13 bases sitting between them. CDR3 coding DNA: TGTGCCAGCAGCTCGGGACTGTTCCGCGAGCAGTACTTC. This encodes CASSSGLFREQYF. Using reference TRBV7-3 and TRBJ2-7 for the parts outside the CDR3, the full variable domain is GAGVSQTPSNKVTEKGKYVELRCDPISGHTALYWYRQSLGQGPEFLIYFQGTGAADDSGLPNDRFFAVRPEGSVSTLKIQRTERGDSAVYLCASSSGLFREQYFGPGTRLTVT.

A word on this clonotype: Likely a read error: the CDR3 ends without its conserved phenylalanine or tryptophan. The V and J genes are TRBV28 and TRBJ2-1, with 7 bases identical to TRBD2. From germline, CDR1 is MDHEN and CDR2 SYDVKM. With 5 bases clipped from V and 6 bases from J, the junction kept 16 bases outside the gene matches. The CDR3 sequence is 17 residues long. CDR3 sequence reads: CASSRTGGTSSGNEQFL. The CDR3 DNA reads as TGTGCCAGCAGTAGGACGGGAGGAACGAGCTCAGGCAATGAGCAGTTCCTC.

Judged by abundance, this clonotype is medium-sized. V and J are TRBV20-1 and TRBJ1-2, with 9 bases identical to TRBD1. Germline CDR1 DFQATT, CDR2 SNEGSKA (reference sequence). The CDR3 covers 15 residues. With V trimmed by 0 bases and J by 7 bases, 9 bases remained unmatched. CDR3 DNA: TGCAGTGCTAGAGATATTTGGGACAGGGCCGGTGGCTACACCTTC. It specifies CSARDIWDRAGGYTF.

The CDR3 sequence is CASMVTDEQFF. The CDR3 DNA reads as TGTGCCAGCATGGTTACGGATGAGCAGTTCTTC. The gene calls are TRBV2 and TRBJ2-1; D ambiguous. From germline, CDR1 is SNHLY and CDR2 FYNNEI. This CDR3 contains 11 residues. Trimming took 7 bases from V and 8 from J, leaving 9 bases between them.

The chain employs TRBV20-1 and TRBJ2-5; D call uncertain. The germline CDR1 and CDR2 sequences are DFQATT and SNEGSKA (reference sequence). The CDR3 sequence is 15 residues long. Trimming cost V 3 bases and J 4 bases, with 18 bases left between them. The CDR3 region is CSARRIGRSAETQYF. As DNA, the CDR3 is TGCAGTGCTAGGAGGATTGGCAGGAGTGCAGAGACCCAGTACTTC.

The chain recombines TRBV7-3 with TRBJ2-5; 12 bases are a match to TRBD1. Germline trimming cut 4 bases from V and 5 bases from J; bases unmatched to any gene: 5. The CDR3 is 15 residues long. Germline V lookup: CDR1 SGHTA, CDR2 FQGTGA. The CDR3, as DNA: TGTGCCAGCAGCTCGGGGACAGGGGGCCGGGAGACCCAGTACTTC. Amino acids: CASSSGTGGRETQYF.

In its sample, this clonotype was seen a few times. The chain links TRBV28 to TRBJ1-5, with 8 bases identical to TRBD1. Germline CDR1 is MDHEN and CDR2 is SYDVKM. The CDR3 consists of 16 residues. The V and J ends lost 1 base and 0 bases, in that order; junction bases with no gene match: 2. The CDR3 DNA reads TGTGCCAGCAGTTTATCTGGACAGGGTAGCAATCAGCCCCAGCATTTT. Protein product: CASSLSGQGSNQPQHF.

V gene TRBV18 combines with J gene TRBJ1-2; D unresolved. The CDR3 is made up of 13 amino acids. Germline V gene sequence: CDR1 KGHSH, CDR2 LQKENI. The V end was cut by 4 bases, the J end by 6 bases, with 12 bases between. This CDR3 reads CASSQLPGDGYTF. In DNA, the CDR3 is TGTGCCAGCTCACAACTCCCCGGGGATGGCTACACCTTC.

This clonotype was seen just once. The DNA of the CDR3 is TGTGCCAGCAGCGGAGGGCTTCTAGCCAAAAACATTCAGTACTTC. It translates to CASSGGLLAKNIQYF. This chain links TRBV6-1 with TRBJ2-4; possibly TRBD2 for D (6 bases). CDR3 length: 15 amino acids. Trimming took 6 bases from V and 0 from J, leaving 12 bases between them. Germline CDR1 and CDR2: MNHNS and SASEGT.

V usage is TRBV6-1 and J usage is TRBJ2-6; 9 nucleotides agree with TRBD1. CDR3 size: 18 residues. CDR1 and CDR2 (germline): MNHNS, SASEGT. Germline trimming cut 3 bases from V and 1 base from J; bases unmatched to any gene: 7. The CDR3 DNA reads TGTGCCAGCAGTGAGAGACAGGGGGGAAGGTCTGGGGCCAACGTCCTGACTTTC. Translating it yields CASSERQGGRSGANVLTF.

This clonotype was seen once. This chain uses TRBV18 with TRBJ1-1; D may be TRBD1 (5 bases). Per germline, CDR1 KGHSH and CDR2 LQKENI. V gave up 1 base and J gave up 4 bases, with 19 bases separating them. The CDR3 totals 17 residues. This CDR3 is CASSPLTVRESGTEAFF. CDR3 DNA: TGTGCCAGCTCACCACTCACTGTCAGGGAATCGGGCACTGAAGCTTTCTTT.

The gene calls are TRBV7-2 and TRBJ1-3, with no clear D. V lost 5 bases to trimming and J lost 4 bases, with 15 bases between them. This CDR3 has 15 amino acids. In germline, CDR1 is SGHTA, CDR2 FQGNSA. This CDR3 is CASSLGPPEGNTIYF. The CDR3 DNA reads as TGTGCCAGCAGCCTAGGACCGCCGGAGGGAAACACCATATATTTT.

The rearrangement uses TRBV19 and TRBJ2-6; 8 bases align to TRBD2. Germline CDR1 LNHDA, CDR2 SQIVND (reference sequence). This CDR3 has 16 amino acids. Trimming at V came to 9 bases and at J to 0 bases, leaving 7 bases not matched to a gene. CDR3 nucleotide sequence: TGTGCCAGCTTACTAGCGGCACGCTCTGGGGCCAACGTCCTGACTTTC. Its translation: CASLLAARSGANVLTF.

The J gene is TRBJ2-7, the V gene TRBV12-3 or TRBV12-4; perhaps TRBD2 as D (6 bases). The V end was cut by 6 bases, the J end by 4 bases, with 13 bases between. This CDR3 has 13 residues. This chain's CDR3 is CASSRDAGYEQYF. CDR3 bases: TGTGCCAGCAGCCGGGACGCGGGGTACGAGCAGTACTTC.

The chain carries TRBV6-2 or TRBV6-3 and TRBJ2-7; possibly TRBD2 for D (5 bases). The CDR3 runs 15 residues. The germline V and J ends were trimmed by 6 bases and 2 bases, with 17 bases remaining between them. Germline V gives CDR1 MNHEY, CDR2 SVGEGT. CDR3 sequence (DNA): TGTGCCAGCAGCCCCAAGACGAGGGTCCCCTACGAGCAGTACTTC. It codes for CASSPKTRVPYEQYF.

V gene TRBV5-1 combines with J gene TRBJ2-1, with 7 bases matching TRBD2. The length of the CDR3 is 13 residues. The ends lost 5 bases at V and 6 bases at J; junction bases unmatched: 5. Per the germline V gene, CDR1 is SGHRS and CDR2 is YFSETQ. The CDR3 is CASRLAMGNEQFF. CDR3 bases: TGCGCCAGCAGACTAGCGATGGGCAATGAGCAGTTCTTC. The variable domain in full, with the rest retrieved from reference TRBV5-1 and TRBJ2-1, is KAGVTQTPRYLIKTRGQQVTLSCSPISGHRSVSWYQQTPGQGLQFLFEYFSETQRNKGNFPGRFSGRQFSNSRSEMNVSTLELGDSALYLCASRLAMGNEQFFGPGTRLTVL.

The V call is TRBV6-1, the J call TRBJ2-3; 13 nucleotides match TRBD2. V shed 6 bases, J shed 2 bases, and the junction held 8 bases outside the gene matches. The CDR3 is made up of 17 amino acids. Germline V gene data show CDR1 as MNHNS and CDR2 as SASEGT. DNA for the CDR3: TGTGCCAGCAGCCACACCGGGACTAGCGGGACCACAGATACGCAGTATTTT. It specifies CASSHTGTSGTTDTQYF.

This sequence joins TRBV27 and TRBJ2-7; D gene uncertain. The V gene lost 6 bases and the J gene lost 2 bases, with 17 bases spanning the gap. The CDR3 covers 15 residues. Germline V CDR1 and CDR2: MNHEY, SMNVEV (reference sequence). The DNA for the CDR3 is TGTGCCAGCAGATTCCATAGACTGGAAGCCTACGAGCAGTACTTC. It is translated as CASRFHRLEAYEQYF.

The sample holds a few counts of this clonotype. V is TRBV25-1 and J is TRBJ1-1; possibly TRBD1 for D (6 bases). Trimming cost V 6 bases and J 4 bases, with 6 bases left between them. Germline values: CDR1 MGHDK, CDR2 SYGVNS. The CDR3 runs 11 residues. CDR3 protein: CASRGATEAFF. The CDR3 bases are TGTGCCAGCAGGGGGGCCACTGAAGCTTTCTTT.

Relative to its sample, this clonotype is medium-sized. The V gene is TRBV7-3, the J gene TRBJ1-2; 7 bases line up with TRBD1. Per the germline V gene, CDR1 is SGHTA and CDR2 is FQGTGA. The CDR3 extends over 13 amino acids. V lost 0 bases, J lost 6 bases, and 1 base stayed unmatched. CDR3 sequence (DNA): TGTGCCAGCAGCTTAACACAGGGGAATGGCTACACCTTC. This codes for CASSLTQGNGYTF.

The V gene is TRBV7-2, the J gene TRBJ2-7; D is uncertain. V dropped 2 bases and J dropped 3 bases, with 11 bases sitting between them. Germline lookup yields CDR1 SGHTA and CDR2 FQGNSA. The CDR3 extends over 14 amino acids. The CDR3 coding sequence is TGTGCCAGCAGCTTAAGCCGAAAGCTCTACGAGCAGTACTTC. Residues: CASSLSRKLYEQYF.